This note documents a single T cell receptor beta chain sequence. There is no known antigen for this receptor. No base qualities exist here, and no much larger clone lies one base off it. This sample is part of a study of cytomegalovirus exposure and HLA in healthy donors (dated by TCRdb to about 2017). Background on the whole study: According to a later analysis, one platform produced both the approximately 110 validation repertoires and the roughly 660 repertoires of the first cohort. The study was designed to test whether signatures of past pathogen exposure could be identified by cataloging public T cell receptors. A separate validation cohort of roughly 110 different subjects was used in addition to the roughly 640-subject first cohort. High-throughput TCR immunosequencing, statistical association of individual TCRs with disease status, and machine learning were combined to predict cytomegalovirus infection status. Results the study describes overall, beyond this receptor: A total of 150 or so TCR beta chains were listed by the study as associated with cytomegalovirus. It was suggested by the authors that the approach could potentially be generalized to other disease states and immunological phenotypes. The validation cohort had no HLA typing available for a later analysis, so co-occurrence within that cohort was assessed over all 130 or so repertoires. The classifier was reported to diagnose cytomegalovirus status with high specificity and sensitivity in both the original cohort and the validation cohort. Most TCR sequences were observed very rarely across donors, whereas some public TCRs were present in many individuals. Of the cluster scores, 90% to 95% were above 0 in a later analysis, which found that TCRs clustered in the first cohort also tended to co-occur in the 130 or so validation repertoires. In vitro tests confirmed that a few of the cytomegalovirus-associated TCR beta chains recognize cytomegalovirus antigens.

The donors were included in the validation cohort of some 110 subjects, a group kept apart from the approximately 670-subject first cohort. Libraries were built with the immunoSEQ multiplex PCR assay. The authors processed their data as follows. A statistical classification framework was built to diagnose cytomegalovirus status from the catalog of TCR beta chain sequences. TCRdb took this table from immuneACCESS and kept in-frame rearrangements with V and J called. Such tables lack part of the clones; where checked against another copy, unresolved V genes explain under half of the gap, and the rest is unexplained. That table is the source of V, J and clone size, and D and trimming were worked out from the DNA. Present in this sample are tens of thousands of clones, approximately 93% of which were seen just once. The ten biggest clones cover approximately 2.1% of the sample. The germline V gene yields MDHEN for CDR1 and SYDVKM for CDR2. Germline trimming: 6 bases from V, 5 bases from J; junction bases outside gene matches: 9. The CDR3 runs 15 residues from the cysteine to the phenylalanine. Left in the record is the CDR3 DNA by itself, 45 bases read in frame from the first base.

The specimen sequenced was PBMCs. This receptor was identified in a woman aged 18-29 years in good health and CMV-seronegative. The chain links TRBV28 with TRBJ2-5; 10 central nucleotides agree with TRBD1. The DNA is TGTGCCAGCAGCTTTGGGACAGGGGTTCGGGAGACCCAGTACTTC. Protein translation: CASSFGTGVRETQYF.